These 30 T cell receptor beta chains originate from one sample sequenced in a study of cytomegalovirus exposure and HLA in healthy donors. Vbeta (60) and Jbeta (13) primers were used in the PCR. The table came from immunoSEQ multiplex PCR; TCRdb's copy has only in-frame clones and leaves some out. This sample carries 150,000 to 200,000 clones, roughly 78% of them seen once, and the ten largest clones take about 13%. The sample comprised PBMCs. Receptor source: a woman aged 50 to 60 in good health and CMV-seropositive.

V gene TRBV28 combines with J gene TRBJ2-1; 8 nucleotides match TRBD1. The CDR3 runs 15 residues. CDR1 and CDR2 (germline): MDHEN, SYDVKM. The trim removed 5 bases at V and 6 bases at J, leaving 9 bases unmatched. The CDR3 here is CASSTTGGGGNEQFF. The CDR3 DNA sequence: TGTGCCAGCAGTACCACAGGGGGAGGTGGCAATGAGCAGTTCTTC.

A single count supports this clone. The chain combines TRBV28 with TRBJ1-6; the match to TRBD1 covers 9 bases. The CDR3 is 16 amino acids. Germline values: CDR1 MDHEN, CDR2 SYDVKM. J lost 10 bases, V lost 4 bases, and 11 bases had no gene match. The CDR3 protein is CASSSYPGTGRSPLHF. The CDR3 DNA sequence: TGTGCCAGCAGTTCGTACCCCGGGACAGGGCGATCACCCCTCCACTTT.

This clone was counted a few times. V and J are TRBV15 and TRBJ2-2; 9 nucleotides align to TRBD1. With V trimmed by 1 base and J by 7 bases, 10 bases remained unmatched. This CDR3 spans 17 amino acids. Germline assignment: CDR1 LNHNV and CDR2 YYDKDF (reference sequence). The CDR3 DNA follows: TGTGCCACCAGCAGAGTCGACAGGGGGGTAATCGGCGGGGAGCTGTTTTTT. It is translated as CATSRVDRGVIGGELFF.

CDR3 amino acids: CASSAGQVIPYEQYF. CDR3 nucleotide sequence: TGTGCCAGCAGCGCGGGACAGGTGATACCCTACGAGCAGTACTTC. The chain recombines TRBV5-6 with TRBJ2-7; TRBD1 aligns across 8 bases. CDR3 length: 15 residues. Unmatched junction bases numbered 8, after V lost 4 bases and J lost 2 bases. Looked up from germline, CDR1 is SGHDT and CDR2 is YYEEEE.

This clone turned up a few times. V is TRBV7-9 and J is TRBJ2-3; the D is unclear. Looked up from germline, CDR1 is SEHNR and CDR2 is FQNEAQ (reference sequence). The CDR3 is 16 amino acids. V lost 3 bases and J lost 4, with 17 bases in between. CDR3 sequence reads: CASSFSWSPKADTQYF. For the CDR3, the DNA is TGTGCCAGCAGCTTCAGTTGGAGCCCGAAGGCAGATACGCAGTATTTT.

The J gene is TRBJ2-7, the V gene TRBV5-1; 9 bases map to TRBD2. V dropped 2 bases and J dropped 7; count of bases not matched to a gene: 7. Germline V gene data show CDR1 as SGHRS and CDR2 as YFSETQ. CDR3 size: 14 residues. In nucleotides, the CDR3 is TGCGCCAGCAGCTTTGCGGGGGGGCCCGGGGAGCAGTACTTC. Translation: CASSFAGGPGEQYF.

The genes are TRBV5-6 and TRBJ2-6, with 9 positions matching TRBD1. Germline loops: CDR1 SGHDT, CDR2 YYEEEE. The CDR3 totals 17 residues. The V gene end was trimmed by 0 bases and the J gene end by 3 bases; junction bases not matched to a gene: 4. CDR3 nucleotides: TGTGCCAGCAGCTTGGAGACAGGGGGAATTGGGGCCAACGTCCTGACTTTC. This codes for CASSLETGGIGANVLTF.

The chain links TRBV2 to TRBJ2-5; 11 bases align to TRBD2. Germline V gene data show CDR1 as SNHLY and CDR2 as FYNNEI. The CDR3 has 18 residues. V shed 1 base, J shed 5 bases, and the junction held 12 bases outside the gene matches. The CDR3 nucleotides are TGTGCCAGCAGTGAAGAGGGGTTTACTAGCGGGGGCAGGGAGACCCAGTACTTC. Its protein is CASSEEGFTSGGRETQYF. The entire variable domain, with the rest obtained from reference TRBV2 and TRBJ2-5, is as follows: EPEVTQTPSHQVTQMGQEVILRCVPISNHLYFYWYRQILGQKVEFLVSFYNNEISEKSEIFDDQFSVERPDGSNFTLKIRSTKLEDSAMYFCASSEEGFTSGGRETQYFGPGTRLLVL.

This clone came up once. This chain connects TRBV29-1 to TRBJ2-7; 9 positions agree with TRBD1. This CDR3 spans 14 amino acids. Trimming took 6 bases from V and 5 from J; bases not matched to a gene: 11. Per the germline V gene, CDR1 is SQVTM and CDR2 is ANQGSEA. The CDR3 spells CSVAAGTGKNEQYF. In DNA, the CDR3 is TGCAGCGTGGCCGCCGGGACAGGGAAAAACGAGCAGTACTTC.

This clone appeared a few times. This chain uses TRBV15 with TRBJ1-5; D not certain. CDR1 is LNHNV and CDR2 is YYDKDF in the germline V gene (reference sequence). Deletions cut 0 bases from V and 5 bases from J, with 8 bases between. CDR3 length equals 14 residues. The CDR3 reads CATSRDPGDQPQHF. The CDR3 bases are TGTGCCACCAGCAGAGATCCCGGGGATCAGCCCCAGCATTTT.

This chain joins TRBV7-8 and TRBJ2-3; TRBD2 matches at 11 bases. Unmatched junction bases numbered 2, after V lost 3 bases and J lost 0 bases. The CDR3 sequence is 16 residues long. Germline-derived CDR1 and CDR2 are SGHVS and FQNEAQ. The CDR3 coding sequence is TGTGCCAGCAGCTTTAGCGGGGGGGGAAGCACAGATACGCAGTATTTT. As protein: CASSFSGGGSTDTQYF.

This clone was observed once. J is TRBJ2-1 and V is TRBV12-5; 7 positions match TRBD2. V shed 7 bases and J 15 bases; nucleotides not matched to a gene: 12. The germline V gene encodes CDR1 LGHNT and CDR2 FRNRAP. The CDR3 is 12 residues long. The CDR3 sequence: CASAKSPGGGFF. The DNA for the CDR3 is TGTGCTAGTGCCAAATCCCCTGGGGGGGGGTTCTTC.

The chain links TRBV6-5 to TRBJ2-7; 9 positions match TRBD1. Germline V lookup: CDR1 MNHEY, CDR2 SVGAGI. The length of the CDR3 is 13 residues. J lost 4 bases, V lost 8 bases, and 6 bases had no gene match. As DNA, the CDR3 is TGTGCCAGCGTTTCGGACAGGGGTTACGAGCAGTACTTC. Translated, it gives CASVSDRGYEQYF.

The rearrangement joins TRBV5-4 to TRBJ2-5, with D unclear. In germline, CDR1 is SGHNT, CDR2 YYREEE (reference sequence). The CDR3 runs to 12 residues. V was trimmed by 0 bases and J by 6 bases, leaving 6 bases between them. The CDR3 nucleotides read TGTGCCAGCAGCTTGGACTCGCAGACCCAGTACTTC. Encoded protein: CASSLDSQTQYF.

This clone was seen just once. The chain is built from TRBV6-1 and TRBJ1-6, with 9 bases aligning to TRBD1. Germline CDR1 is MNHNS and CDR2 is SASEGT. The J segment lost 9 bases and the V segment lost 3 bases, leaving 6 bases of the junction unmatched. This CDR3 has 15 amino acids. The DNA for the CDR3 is TGTGCCAGCAGTGACGAGAGACAGGGGGTTTCACCCCTCCACTTT. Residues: CASSDERQGVSPLHF.

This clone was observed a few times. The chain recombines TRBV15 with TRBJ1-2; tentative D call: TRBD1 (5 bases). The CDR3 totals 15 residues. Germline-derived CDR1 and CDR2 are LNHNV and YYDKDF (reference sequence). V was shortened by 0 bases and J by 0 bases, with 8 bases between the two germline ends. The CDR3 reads CATSREQVPNYGYTF. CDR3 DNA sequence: TGTGCCACCAGCAGAGAACAGGTACCTAACTATGGCTACACCTTC. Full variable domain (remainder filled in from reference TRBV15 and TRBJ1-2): DAMVIQNPRYQVTQFGKPVTLSCSQTLNHNVMYWYQQKSSQAPKLLFHYYDKDFNNEADTPDNFQSRRPNTSFCFLDIRSPGLGDTAMYLCATSREQVPNYGYTFGSGTRLTVV.

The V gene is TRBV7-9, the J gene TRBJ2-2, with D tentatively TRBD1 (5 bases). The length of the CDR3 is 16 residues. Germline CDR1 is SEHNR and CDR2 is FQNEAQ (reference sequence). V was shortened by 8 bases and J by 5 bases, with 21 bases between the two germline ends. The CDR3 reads CASGPPSGFDTGELFF. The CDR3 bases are TGTGCCAGCGGCCCCCCGTCAGGGTTTGATACCGGGGAGCTGTTTTTT. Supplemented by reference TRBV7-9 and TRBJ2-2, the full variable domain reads DTGVSQNPRHKITKRGQNVTFRCDPISEHNRLYWYRQTLGQGPEFLTYFQNEAQLEKSRLLSDRFSAERPKGSFSTLEIQRTEQGDSAMYLCASGPPSGFDTGELFFGEGSRLTVL.

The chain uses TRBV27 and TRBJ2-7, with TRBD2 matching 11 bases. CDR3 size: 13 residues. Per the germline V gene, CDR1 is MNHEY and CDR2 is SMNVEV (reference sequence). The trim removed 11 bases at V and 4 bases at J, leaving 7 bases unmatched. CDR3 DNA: TGTGCCCGCCGACTAGCGGGGATGTACGAGCAGTACTTC. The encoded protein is CARRLAGMYEQYF.

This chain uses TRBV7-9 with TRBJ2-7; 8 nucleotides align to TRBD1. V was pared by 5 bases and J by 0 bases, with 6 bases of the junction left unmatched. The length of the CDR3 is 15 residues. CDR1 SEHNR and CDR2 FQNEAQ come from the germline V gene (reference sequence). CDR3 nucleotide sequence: TGTGCCAGCAGCCGAACCGGGACAGGCTCCTACGAGCAGTACTTC. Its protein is CASSRTGTGSYEQYF.

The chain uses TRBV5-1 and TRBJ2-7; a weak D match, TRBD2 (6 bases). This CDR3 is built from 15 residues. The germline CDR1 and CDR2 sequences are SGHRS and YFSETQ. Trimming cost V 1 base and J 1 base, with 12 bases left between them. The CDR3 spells CASSLWASESYEQYF. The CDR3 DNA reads TGCGCCAGCAGCTTGTGGGCTAGCGAGTCCTACGAGCAGTACTTC.

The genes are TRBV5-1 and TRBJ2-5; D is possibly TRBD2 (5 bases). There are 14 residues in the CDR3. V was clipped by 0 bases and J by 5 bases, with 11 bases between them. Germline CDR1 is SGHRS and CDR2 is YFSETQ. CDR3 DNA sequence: TGCGCCAGCAGCTTGGCGGGGTCCCAGGAGACCCAGTACTTC. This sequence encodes CASSLAGSQETQYF.

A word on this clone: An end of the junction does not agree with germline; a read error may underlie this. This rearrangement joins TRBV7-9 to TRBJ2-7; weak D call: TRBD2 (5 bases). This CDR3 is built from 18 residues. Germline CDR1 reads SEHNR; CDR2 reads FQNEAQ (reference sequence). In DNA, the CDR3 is TGTTCCAGCAGCTTAGTGGGCTCTCGAGTCGGGAAGTCCTACGAGCAGTACTTC. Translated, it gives CSSSLVGSRVGKSYEQYF.

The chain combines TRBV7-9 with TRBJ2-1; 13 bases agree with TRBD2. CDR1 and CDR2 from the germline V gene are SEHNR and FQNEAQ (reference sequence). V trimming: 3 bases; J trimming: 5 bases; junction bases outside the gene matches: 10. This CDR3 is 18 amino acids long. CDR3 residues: CASSFLVLAGGQNNEQFF. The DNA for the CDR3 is TGTGCCAGCAGCTTCCTTGTACTAGCGGGGGGGCAGAACAATGAGCAGTTCTTC.

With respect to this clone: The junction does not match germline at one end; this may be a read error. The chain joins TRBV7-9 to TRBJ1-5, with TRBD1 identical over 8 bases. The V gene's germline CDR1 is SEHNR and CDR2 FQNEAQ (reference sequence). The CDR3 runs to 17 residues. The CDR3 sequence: CSSSLAQVTGGNQPQHF. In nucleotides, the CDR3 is TGTTCCAGCAGCTTAGCGCAAGTGACAGGGGGCAATCAGCCCCAGCATTTT.

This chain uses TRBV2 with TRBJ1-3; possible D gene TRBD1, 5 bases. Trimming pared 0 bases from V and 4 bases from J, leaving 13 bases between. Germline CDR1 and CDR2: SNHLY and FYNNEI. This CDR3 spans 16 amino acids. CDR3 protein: CASSEAEGPTGNTIYF. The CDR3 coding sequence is TGTGCCAGCAGTGAAGCGGAGGGGCCGACGGGAAACACCATATATTTT.

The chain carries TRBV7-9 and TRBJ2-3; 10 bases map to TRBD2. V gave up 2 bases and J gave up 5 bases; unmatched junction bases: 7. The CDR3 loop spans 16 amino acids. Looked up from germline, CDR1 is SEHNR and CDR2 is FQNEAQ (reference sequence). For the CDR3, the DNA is TGTGCCAGCAGCTTACGAAGCGGGGGGGCCGGAGATACGCAGTATTTT. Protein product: CASSLRSGGAGDTQYF.

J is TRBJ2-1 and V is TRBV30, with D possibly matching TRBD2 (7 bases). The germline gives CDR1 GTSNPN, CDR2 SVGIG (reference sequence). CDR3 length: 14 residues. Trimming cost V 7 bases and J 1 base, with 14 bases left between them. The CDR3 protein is CASGGGQSYNEQFF. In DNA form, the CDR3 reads TGTGCCTCCGGCGGGGGCCAGTCCTACAATGAGCAGTTCTTC.

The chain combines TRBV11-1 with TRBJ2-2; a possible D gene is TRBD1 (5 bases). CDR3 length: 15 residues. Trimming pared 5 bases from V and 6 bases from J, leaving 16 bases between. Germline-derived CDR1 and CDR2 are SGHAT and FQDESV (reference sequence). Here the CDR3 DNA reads TGTGCCAGCAGCCCCCAGGGCGACGTGGCCGGGGAGCTGTTTTTT. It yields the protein CASSPQGDVAGELFF.

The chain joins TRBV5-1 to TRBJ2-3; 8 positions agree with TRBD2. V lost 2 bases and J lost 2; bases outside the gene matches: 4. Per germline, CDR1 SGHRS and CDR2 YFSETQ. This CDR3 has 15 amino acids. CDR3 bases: TGCGCCAGCAGCTTAGTTAGCGGGGACACAGATACGCAGTATTTT. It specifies CASSLVSGDTDTQYF.

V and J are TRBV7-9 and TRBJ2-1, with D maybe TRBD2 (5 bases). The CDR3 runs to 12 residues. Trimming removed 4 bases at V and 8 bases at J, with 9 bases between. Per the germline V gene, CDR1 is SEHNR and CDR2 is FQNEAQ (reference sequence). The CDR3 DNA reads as TGTGCCAGCAGCTCGAGGGTTGATGAGCAGTTCTTC. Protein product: CASSSRVDEQFF.